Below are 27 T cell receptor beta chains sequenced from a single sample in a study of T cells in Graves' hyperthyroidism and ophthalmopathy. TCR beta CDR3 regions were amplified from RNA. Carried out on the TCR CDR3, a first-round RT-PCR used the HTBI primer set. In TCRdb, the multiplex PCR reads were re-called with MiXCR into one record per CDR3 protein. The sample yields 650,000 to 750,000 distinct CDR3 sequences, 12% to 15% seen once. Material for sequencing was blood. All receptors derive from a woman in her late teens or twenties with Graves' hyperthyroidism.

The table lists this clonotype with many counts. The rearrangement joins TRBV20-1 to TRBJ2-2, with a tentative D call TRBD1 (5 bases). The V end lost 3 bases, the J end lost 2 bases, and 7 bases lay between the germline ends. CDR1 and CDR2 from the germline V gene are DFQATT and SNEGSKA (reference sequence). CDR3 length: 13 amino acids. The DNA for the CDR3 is TGCAGTGCTAGGACAGCTAACACCGGGGAGCTGTTTTTT. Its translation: CSARTANTGELFF.

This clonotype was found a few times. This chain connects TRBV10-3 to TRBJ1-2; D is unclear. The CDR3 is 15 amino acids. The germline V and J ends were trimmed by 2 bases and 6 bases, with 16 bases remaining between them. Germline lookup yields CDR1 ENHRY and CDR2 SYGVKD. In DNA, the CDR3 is TGTGCCATCAGTGAGGCGGAGGACCTCCAGGATGGCTACACCTTC. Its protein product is CAISEAEDLQDGYTF.

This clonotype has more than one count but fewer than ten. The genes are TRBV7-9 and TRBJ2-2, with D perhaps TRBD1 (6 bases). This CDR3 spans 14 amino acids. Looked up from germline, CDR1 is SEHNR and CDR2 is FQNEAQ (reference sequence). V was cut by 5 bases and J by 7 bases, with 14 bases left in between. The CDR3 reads CASSKGTDSGELFF. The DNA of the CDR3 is TGTGCCAGCAGCAAAGGGACGGACAGCGGGGAGCTGTTTTTT.

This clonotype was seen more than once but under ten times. CDR3 DNA: TGTGCTAGTGGTTTCTGGGGTGAGCAGTTCTTC. Translating it yields CASGFWGEQFF. The genes are TRBV12-5 and TRBJ2-1; D unresolved. CDR1 and CDR2 (germline): LGHNT, FRNRAP. The CDR3 covers 11 residues. V was cut by 3 bases and J by 9 bases, with 6 bases left in between.

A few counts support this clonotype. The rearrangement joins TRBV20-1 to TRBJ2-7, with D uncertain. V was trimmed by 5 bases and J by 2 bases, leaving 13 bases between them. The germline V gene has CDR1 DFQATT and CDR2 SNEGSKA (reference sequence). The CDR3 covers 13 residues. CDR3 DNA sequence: TGCAGTGCTGCCGGGCCGTTGACCTACGAGCAGTACTTC. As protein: CSAAGPLTYEQYF.

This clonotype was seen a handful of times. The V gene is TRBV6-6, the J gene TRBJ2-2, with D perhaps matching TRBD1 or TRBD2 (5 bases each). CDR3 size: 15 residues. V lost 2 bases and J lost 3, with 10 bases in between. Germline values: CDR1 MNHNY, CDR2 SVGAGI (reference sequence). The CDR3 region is CASSYLGTDTGELFF. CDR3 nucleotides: TGTGCCAGCAGTTACCTCGGGACGGACACCGGGGAGCTGTTTTTT.

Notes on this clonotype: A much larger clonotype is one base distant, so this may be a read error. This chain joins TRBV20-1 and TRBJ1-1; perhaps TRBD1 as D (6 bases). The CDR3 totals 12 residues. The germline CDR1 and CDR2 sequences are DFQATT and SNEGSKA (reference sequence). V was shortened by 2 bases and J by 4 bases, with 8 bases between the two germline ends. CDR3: CSARQGTTEAFF. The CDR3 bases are TGCAGTGCTAGACAGGGGACCACTGAAGCTTTCTTT.

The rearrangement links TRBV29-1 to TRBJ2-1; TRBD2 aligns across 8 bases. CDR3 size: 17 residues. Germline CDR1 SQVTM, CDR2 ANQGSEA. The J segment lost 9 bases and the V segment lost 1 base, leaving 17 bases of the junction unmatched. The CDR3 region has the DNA TGCAGCGTTGAAGCCCTAGACGGGACTAGTTTCAGTGGTGAGCAGTTCTTC. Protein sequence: CSVEALDGTSFSGEQFF.

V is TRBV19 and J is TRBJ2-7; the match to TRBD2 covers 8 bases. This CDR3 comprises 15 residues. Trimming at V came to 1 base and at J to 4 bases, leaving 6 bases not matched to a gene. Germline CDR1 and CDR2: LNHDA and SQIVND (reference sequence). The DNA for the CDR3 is TGTGCCAGTAGTATAGCCGCGGGAGGAATGTACGAGCAGTACTTC. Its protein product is CASSIAAGGMYEQYF.

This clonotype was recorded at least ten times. This CDR3 is CASSPSRTSLGDEQFF. The CDR3 DNA sequence: TGTGCCAGCAGTCCCTCCCGGACTAGCCTGGGGGATGAGCAGTTCTTC. The gene calls are TRBV12-3 or TRBV12-4 and TRBJ2-1; 8 nucleotides align to TRBD2. Trimming removed 5 bases from V and 8 bases from J; junction bases left unmatched: 14. The CDR3 spans 16 residues.

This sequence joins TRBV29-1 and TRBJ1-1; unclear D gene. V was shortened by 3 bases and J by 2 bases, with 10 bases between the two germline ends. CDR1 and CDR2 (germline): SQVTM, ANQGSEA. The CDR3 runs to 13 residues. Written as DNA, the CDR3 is TGCAGCGTTGACGGACGGGCAAACACTGAAGCTTTCTTT. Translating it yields CSVDGRANTEAFF.

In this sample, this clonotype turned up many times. In nucleotides, the CDR3 is TGTGCCAGCACGGAGAACCACCCGACTGAAGCTTTCTTT. As protein: CASTENHPTEAFF. The chain combines TRBV28 with TRBJ1-1, with no clear D. The CDR3 contains 13 residues. Germline V lookup: CDR1 MDHEN, CDR2 SYDVKM. V dropped 7 bases and J dropped 5 bases, with 14 bases sitting between them.

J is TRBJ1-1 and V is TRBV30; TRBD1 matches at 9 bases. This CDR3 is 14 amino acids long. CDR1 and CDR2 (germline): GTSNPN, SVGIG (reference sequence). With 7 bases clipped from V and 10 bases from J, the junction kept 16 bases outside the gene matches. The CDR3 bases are TGTGCCTTCAGACCACAGGGGGCGGAACTTGGAGCTTTCTTT. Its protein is CAFRPQGAELGAFF.

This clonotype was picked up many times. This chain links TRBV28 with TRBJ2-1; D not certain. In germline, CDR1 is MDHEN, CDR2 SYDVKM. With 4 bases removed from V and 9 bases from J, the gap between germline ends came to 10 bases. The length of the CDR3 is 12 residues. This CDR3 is CASSYSSREQFF. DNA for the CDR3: TGTGCCAGCAGTTACTCATCCCGTGAGCAGTTCTTC.

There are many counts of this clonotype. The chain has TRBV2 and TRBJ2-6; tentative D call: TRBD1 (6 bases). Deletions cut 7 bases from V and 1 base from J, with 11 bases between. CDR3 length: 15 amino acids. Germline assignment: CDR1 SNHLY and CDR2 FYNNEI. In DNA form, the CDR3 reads TGTGCCAGCACCAGGGGACGATCTGGGGCCAACGTCCTGACTTTC. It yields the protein CASTRGRSGANVLTF.

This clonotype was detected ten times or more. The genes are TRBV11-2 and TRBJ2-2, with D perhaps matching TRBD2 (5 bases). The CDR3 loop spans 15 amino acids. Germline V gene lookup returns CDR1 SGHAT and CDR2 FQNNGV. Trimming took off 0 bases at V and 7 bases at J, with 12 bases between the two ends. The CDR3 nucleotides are TGTGCCAGCAGCTTAGACCCCCCCGGAGGCGGGGAGCTGTTTTTT. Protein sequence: CASSLDPPGGGELFF. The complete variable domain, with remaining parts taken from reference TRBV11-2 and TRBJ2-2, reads EAGVAQSPRYKIIEKRQSVAFWCNPISGHATLYWYQQILGQGPKLLIQFQNNGVVDDSQLPKDRFSAERLKGVDSTLKIQPAKLEDSAVYLCASSLDPPGGGELFFGEGSRLTVL.

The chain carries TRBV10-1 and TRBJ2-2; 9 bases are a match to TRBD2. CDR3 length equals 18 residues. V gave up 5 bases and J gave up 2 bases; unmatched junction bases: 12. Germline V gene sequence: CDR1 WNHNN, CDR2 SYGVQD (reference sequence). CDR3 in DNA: TGCGCCAGCAGTCGCCCCAGGGGACTAGCTTCAAACACCGGGGAGCTGTTTTTT. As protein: CASSRPRGLASNTGELFF.

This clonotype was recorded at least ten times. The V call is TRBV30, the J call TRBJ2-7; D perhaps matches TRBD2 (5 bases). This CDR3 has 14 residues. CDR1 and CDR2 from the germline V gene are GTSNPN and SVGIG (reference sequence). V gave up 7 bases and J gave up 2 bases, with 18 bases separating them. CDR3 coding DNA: TGTGCCTCAATTCTGGACTTTCCGACCTACGAGCAGTACTTC. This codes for CASILDFPTYEQYF.

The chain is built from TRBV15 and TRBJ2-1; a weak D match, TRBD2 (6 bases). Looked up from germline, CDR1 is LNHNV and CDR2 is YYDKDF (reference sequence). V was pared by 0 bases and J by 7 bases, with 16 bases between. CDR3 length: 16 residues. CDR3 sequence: CATSRDRAGTWNEQFF. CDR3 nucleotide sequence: TGTGCCACCAGCAGAGATCGGGCGGGAACTTGGAATGAGCAGTTCTTC.

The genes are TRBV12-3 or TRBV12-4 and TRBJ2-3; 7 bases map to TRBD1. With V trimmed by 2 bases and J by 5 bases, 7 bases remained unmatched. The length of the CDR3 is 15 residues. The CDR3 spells CASSLPGTDIDTQYF. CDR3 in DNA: TGTGCCAGCAGTTTACCCGGGACAGACATAGATACGCAGTATTTT.

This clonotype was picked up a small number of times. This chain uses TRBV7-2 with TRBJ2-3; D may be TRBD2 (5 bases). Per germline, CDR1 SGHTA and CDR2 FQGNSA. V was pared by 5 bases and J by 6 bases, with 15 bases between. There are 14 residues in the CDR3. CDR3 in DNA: TGTGCCAGCAGCCACCCCTCACTAGAGGATACGCAGTATTTT. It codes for CASSHPSLEDTQYF.

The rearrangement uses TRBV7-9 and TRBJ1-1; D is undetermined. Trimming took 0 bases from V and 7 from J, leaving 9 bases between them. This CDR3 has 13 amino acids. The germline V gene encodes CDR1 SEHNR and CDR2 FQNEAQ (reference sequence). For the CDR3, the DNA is TGTGCCAGCAGCTTAGCTCATAGGGTTGAAGCTTTCTTT. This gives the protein CASSLAHRVEAFF.

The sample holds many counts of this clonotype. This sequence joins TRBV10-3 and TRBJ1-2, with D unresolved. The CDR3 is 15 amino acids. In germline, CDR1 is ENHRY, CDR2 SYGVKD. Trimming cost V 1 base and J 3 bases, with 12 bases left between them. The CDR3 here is CAISEYRVRDYGYTF. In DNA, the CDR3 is TGTGCCATCAGTGAGTATCGAGTCAGAGACTATGGCTACACCTTC.

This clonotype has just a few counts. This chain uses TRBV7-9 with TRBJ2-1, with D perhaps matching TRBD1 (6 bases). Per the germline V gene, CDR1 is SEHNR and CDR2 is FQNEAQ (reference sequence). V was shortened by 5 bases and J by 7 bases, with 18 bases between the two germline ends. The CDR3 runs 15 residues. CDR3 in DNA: TGTGCCAGCAGCCGTTCTGGACAGCCTTCGAATGAGCAGTTCTTC. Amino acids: CASSRSGQPSNEQFF.

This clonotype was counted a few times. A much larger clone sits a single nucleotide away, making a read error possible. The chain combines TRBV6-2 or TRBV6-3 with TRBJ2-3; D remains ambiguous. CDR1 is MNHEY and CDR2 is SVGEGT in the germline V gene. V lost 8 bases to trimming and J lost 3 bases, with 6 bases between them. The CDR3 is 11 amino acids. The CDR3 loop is CASGKTDTQYF. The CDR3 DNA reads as TGTGCCAGCGGGAAAACAGATACGCAGTATTTT.

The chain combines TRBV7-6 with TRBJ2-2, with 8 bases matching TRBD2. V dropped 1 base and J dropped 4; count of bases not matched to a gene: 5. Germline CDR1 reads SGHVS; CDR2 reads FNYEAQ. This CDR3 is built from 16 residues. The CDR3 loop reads CASSLEGAGATGELFF. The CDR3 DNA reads TGTGCCAGCAGCTTAGAGGGAGCGGGAGCCACCGGGGAGCTGTTTTTT.

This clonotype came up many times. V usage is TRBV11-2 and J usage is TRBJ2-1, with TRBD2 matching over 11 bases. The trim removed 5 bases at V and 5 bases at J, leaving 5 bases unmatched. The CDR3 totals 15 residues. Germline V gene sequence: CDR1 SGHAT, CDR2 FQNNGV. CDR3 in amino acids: CASSATSGADNEQFF. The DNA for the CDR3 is TGTGCCAGCAGCGCGACTAGCGGGGCAGACAATGAGCAGTTCTTC.